This T cell receptor (beta chain) appears in the sequencing data of a study of Graves' ophthalmopathy and Graves' hyperthyroidism. Study results and limitations: With almost 90% sensitivity and around 81% specificity, a 13-signature model separated ophthalmopathy from stable hyperthyroidism. This model predicted ophthalmopathy progression (sensitivity 70% to 71%, specificity about 72%).

Participants with hyperthyroidism, aged 18 to 65, were newly diagnosed with under 2 months' duration. The study excluded patients with other autoimmune diseases, uncontrolled infections, pregnancy or lactation. The CDR3 loop spans 15 amino acids. Between the trimmed V and J ends, which lost 6 bases and 6 bases, there was a span of 24 bases. The germline V gene encodes CDR1 DFQATT and CDR2 SNEGSKA (reference sequence). This clonotype has a handful of counts. The antigen is undetermined. The study amplified TCR beta CDR3 regions using RNA transcripts. After a first-round RT-PCR with HTBI primers, a second-round multiplex PCR was run. TCRdb passed the multiplex PCR reads through MiXCR, listing each CDR3 protein once. This table has 900,000 to 1,200,000 distinct CDR3 sequences, approximately 35% appearing once.

The chain joins TRBV20-1 to TRBJ2-7, with a weak D call TRBD2 (6 bases). The sequenced sample was peripheral blood or thyroid tissue (not recorded which). This TCR was recovered from an adult man with Graves' hyperthyroidism. CDR3 sequence reads: CSALERGLAGREQYF. The CDR3 DNA reads as TGCAGTGCCTTAGAACGGGGACTCGCGGGACGCGAGCAGTACTTC.